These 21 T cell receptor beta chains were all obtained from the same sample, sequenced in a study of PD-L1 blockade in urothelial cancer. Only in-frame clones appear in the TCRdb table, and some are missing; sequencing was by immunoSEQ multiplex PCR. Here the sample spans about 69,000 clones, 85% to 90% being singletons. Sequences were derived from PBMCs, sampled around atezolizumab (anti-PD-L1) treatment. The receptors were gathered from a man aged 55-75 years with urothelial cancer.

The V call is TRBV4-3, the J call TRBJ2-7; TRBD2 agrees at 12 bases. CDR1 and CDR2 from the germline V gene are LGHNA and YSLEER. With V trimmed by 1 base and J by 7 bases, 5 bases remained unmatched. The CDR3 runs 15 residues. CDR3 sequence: CASSQGVTSGSEQYF. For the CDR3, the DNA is TGCGCCAGCAGCCAAGGTGTGACTAGCGGGAGTGAGCAGTACTTC.

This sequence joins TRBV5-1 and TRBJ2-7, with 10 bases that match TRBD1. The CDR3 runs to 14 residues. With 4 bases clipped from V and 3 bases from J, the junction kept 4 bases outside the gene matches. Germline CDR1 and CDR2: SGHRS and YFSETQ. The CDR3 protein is CASSPGTGVYEQYF. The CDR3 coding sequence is TGCGCCAGCAGCCCCGGGACAGGGGTCTACGAGCAGTACTTC.

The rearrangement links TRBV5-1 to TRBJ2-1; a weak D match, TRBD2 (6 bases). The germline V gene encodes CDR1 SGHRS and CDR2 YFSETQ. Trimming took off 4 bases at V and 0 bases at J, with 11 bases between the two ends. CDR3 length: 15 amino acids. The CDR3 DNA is TGCGCCAGCAGCATGGACGGGAGCTCCTACAATGAGCAGTTCTTC. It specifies CASSMDGSSYNEQFF.

The CDR3 DNA reads TGTGCCAGCAGTGTGACTAGCGGAAGGAGCTCCTACAATGAGCAGTTCTTC. This translates into CASSVTSGRSSYNEQFF. J is TRBJ2-1 and V is TRBV2; 9 nucleotides line up with TRBD2. J gave up 0 bases and V 4 bases, and 7 bases lay outside the gene matches. This CDR3 spans 17 amino acids. The germline gives CDR1 SNHLY, CDR2 FYNNEI.

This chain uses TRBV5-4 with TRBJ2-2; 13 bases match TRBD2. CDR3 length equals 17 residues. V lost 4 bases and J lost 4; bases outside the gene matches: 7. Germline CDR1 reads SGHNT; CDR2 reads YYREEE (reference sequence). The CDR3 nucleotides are TGTGCCAGCAGCGACAGACTAGCGGGGGGCCCCACCGGGGAGCTGTTTTTT. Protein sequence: CASSDRLAGGPTGELFF.

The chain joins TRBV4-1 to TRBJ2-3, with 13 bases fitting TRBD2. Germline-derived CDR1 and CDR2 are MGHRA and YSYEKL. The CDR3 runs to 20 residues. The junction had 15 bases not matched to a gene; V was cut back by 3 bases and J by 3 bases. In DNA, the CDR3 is TGCGCCAGCAGCCAGAGCTCCGGGACTAGCGGGAACGGGGGGACAGATACGCAGTATTTT. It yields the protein CASSQSSGTSGNGGTDTQYF.

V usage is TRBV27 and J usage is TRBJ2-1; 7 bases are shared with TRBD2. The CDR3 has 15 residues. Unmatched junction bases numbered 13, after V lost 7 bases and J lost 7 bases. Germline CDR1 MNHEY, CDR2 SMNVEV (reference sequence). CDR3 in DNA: TGTGCCAGCACCCCGGGACTACCCCTTACGAATGAGCAGTTCTTC. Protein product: CASTPGLPLTNEQFF.

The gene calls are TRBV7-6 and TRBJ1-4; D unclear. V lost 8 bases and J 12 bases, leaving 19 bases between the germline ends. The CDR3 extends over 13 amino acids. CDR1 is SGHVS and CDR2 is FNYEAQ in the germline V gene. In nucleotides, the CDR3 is TGTGCCAGCCGTCTGGGCAACCTCGGGGAACTGTTTTTT. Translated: CASRLGNLGELFF.

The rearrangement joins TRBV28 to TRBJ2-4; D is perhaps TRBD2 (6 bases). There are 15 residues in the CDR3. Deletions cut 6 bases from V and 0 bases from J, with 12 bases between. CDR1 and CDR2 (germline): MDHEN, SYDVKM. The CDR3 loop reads CASSPGGVAKNIQYF. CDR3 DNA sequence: TGTGCCAGCAGCCCCGGGGGTGTAGCCAAAAACATTCAGTACTTC.

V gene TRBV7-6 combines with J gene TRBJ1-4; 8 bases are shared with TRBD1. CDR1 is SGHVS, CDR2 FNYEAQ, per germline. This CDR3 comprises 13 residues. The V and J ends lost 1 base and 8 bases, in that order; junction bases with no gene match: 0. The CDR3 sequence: CASSLGDREKLFF. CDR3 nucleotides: TGTGCCAGCAGCTTAGGGGACAGGGAAAAACTGTTTTTT. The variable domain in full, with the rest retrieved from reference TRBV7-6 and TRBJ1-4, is GAGVSQSPRYKVTKRGQDVALRCDPISGHVSLYWYRQALGQGPEFLTYFNYEAQQDKSGLPNDRFSAERPEGSISTLTIQRTEQRDSAMYRCASSLGDREKLFFGSGTQLSVL.

CDR3 coding DNA: TGTGCCATCAGTGAATCGGGGGGGCTCACAGATACGCAGTATTTT. This encodes CAISESGGLTDTQYF. The rearrangement links TRBV10-3 to TRBJ2-3, with 8 bases aligning to TRBD2. V shed 3 bases and J 2 bases; nucleotides not matched to a gene: 4. In germline, CDR1 is ENHRY, CDR2 SYGVKD. CDR3 length: 15 residues.

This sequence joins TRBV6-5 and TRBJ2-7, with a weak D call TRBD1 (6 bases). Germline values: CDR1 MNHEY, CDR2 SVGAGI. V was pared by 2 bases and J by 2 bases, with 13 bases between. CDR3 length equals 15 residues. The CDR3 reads CASSYGRTDTYEQYF. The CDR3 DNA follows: TGTGCCAGCAGTTACGGTCGGACAGATACCTACGAGCAGTACTTC.

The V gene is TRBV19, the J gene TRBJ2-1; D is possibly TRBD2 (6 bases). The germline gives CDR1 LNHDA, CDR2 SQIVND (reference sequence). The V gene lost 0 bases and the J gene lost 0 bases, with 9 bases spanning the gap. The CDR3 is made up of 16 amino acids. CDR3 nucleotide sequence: TGTGCCAGTAGTATAGAAGGAGGGAGCTCCTACAATGAGCAGTTCTTC. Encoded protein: CASSIEGGSSYNEQFF.

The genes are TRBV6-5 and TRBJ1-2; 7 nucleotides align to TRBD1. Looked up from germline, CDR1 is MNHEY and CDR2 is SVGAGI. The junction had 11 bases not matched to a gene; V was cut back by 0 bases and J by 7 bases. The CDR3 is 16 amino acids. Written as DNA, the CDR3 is TGTGCCAGCAGTTACTCGACCCCGAAAACAGGGGTTGGCTACACCTTC. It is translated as CASSYSTPKTGVGYTF.

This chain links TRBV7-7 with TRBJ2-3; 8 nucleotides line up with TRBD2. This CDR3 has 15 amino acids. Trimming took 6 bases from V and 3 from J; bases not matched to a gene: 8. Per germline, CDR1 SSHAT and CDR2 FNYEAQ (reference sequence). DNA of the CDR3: TGTGCCAGCAGTCCCAATAGCGGGATGACAGATACGCAGTATTTT. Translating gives CASSPNSGMTDTQYF.

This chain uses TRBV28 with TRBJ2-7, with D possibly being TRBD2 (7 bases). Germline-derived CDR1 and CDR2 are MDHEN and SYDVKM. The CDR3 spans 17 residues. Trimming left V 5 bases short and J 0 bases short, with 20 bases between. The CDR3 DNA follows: TGTGCCAGCAGTGTACCTCGGGGAGGGGGGTACTCCTACGAGCAGTACTTC. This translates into CASSVPRGGGYSYEQYF.

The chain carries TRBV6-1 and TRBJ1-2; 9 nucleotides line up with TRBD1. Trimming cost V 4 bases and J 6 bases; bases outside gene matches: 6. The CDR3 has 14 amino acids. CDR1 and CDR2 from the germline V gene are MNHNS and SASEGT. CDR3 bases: TGTGCCAGCAGTGGTCCGGGACAGGGACATGGCTACACCTTC. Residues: CASSGPGQGHGYTF.

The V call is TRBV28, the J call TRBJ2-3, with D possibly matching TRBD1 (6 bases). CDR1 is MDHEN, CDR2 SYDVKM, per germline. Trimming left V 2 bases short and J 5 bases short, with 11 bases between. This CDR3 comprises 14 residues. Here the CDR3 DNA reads TGTGCCAGCAGTTTAATAGGGGGAGAAGATACGCAGTATTTT. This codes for CASSLIGGEDTQYF.

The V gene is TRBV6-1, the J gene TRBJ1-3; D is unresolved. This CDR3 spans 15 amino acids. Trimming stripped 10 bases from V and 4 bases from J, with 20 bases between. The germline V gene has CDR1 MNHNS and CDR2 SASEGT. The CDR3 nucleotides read TGTGCCACTATAGGACTCAAGTCTGTCGGAAACACCATATATTTT. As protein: CATIGLKSVGNTIYF.

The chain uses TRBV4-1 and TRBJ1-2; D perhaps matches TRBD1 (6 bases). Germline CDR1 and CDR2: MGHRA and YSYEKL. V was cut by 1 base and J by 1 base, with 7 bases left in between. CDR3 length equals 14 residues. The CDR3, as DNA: TGCGCCAGCAGCCAAGCGGACAGTAACTATGGCTACACCTTC. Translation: CASSQADSNYGYTF.

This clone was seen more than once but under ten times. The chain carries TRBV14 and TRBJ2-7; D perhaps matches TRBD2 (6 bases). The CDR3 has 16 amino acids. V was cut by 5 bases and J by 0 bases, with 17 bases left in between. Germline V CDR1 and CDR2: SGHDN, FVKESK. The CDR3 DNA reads TGTGCCAGCAGCTCAAAATGGGGAGGCAGCTCCTACGAGCAGTACTTC. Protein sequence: CASSSKWGGSSYEQYF.